The T cell receptor beta chain under discussion was sequenced for a study of T cell responses to AZD1222 COVID-19 vaccine. General study findings and limits: Two doses of AZD1222 preceded a rise in Spike-specific TCR breadth and depth.

For this clone: Antigen specificity is unknown.

The data were produced by immunoSEQ multiplex PCR, yet TCRdb's version contains in-frame clones alone and is incomplete. Here the sample spans about 130,000 clones, 88% being singletons. This CDR3 has 15 amino acids. The V and J ends lost 1 base and 3 bases, in that order; junction bases with no gene match: 4. Germline V gene sequence: CDR1 LGHNA, CDR2 YNFKEQ. This clonotype was obtained from an adult in good health. The specimen was peripheral blood, collected on day 0 of AZD1222 vaccination. The chain uses TRBV4-2 and TRBJ1-1, with 8 positions matching TRBD1. The CDR3 region has the DNA TGTGCCAGCAGCCAAGGACAGGGGAGGGACACTGAAGCTTTCTTT. Amino acids: CASSQGQGRDTEAFF.